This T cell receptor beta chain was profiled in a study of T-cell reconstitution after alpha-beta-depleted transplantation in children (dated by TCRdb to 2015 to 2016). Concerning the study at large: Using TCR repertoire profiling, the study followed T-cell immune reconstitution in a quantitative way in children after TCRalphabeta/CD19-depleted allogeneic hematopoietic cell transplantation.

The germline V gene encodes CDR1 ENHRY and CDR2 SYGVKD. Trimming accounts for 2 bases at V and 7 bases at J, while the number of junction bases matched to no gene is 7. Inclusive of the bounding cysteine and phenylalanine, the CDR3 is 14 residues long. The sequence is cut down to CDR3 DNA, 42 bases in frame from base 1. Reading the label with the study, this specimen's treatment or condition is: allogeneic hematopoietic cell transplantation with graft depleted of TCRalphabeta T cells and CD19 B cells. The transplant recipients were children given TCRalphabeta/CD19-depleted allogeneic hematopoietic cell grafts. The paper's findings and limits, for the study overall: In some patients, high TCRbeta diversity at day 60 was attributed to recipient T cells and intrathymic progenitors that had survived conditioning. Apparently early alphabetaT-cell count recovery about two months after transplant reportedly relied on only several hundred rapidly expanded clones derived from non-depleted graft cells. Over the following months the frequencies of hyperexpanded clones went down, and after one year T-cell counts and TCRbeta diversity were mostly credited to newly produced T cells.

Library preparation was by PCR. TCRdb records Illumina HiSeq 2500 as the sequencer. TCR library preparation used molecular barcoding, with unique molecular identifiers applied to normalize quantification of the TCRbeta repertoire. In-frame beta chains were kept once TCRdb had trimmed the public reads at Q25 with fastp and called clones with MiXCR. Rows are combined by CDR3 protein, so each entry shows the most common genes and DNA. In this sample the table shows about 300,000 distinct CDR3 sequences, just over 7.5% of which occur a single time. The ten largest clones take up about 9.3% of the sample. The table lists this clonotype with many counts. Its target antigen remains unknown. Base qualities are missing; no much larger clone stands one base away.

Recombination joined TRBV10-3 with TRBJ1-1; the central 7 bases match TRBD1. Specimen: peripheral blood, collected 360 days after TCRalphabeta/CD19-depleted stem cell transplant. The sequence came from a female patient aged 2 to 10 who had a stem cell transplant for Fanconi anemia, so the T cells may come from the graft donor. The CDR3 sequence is CAISEIGTALEAFF. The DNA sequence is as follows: TGTGCCATCAGTGAGATTGGGACAGCGCTTGAAGCTTTCTTT.